This entry is about one T cell receptor (beta chain). No antigen is known for it. The record originates from a study of cytomegalovirus exposure and HLA in healthy donors. About the study: A preliminary data release comprised 80 million to 95 million unique TCRs obtained from HLA-typed donors. Overall study results and limits: When a later analysis was performed, an Asian-associated ancestry cluster reportedly had fewer N-insertions than the roughly 690-donor mean. In vitro data verified a few CMV-associated chains as specific for CMV antigens.

PCR involved 60 Vbeta and 13 Jbeta primers. The assay was immunoSEQ multiplex PCR, and TCRdb's table has in-frame clones only and misses some. The sample records over 130,000 clones, around 59% being singletons. The V end was cut by 2 bases, the J end by 4 bases, with 6 bases between. The CDR3 covers 13 residues. Germline-derived CDR1 and CDR2 are SNHLY and FYNNEI. The chain combines TRBV2 with TRBJ1-5; no clear D gene. Material: PBMCs. This clonotype was obtained from a male donor in good health and CMV-seronegative. The CDR3 DNA is TGTGCCAGCAGTGAATTTGAGAATCAGCCCCAGCATTTT. Translated: CASSEFENQPQHF.